This is a list of T cell receptor beta chains from one sample in a study of blood T cell repertoires in COVID-19. Sequencing used immunoSEQ multiplex PCR; TCRdb keeps in-frame clones, though not all of them. The repertoire includes fewer than 70,000 clones, 90% of them detected once, and 9% to 9.5% sits in the top ten. The sample was peripheral blood. The source is a woman older than 75 with active COVID-19. Both conserved end residues are part of each CDR3. Each record gives: clone size, J gene, V gene, CDR3 length, D gene, CDR3 DNA, CDR3 protein. A D gene is named only where the DNA matches it firmly. Clone size is not always given. Where it is, it says once, few, many or a class for expanded clones.

>.|TRBJ2-6|TRBV7-9|18|TRBD1
TGTGCCAGCAGCTTATGGACAGGGCAAGACTCTGGGGCCAACGTCCTGACTTTC
CASSLWTGQDSGANVLTF
>.|TRBJ2-3|TRBV5-1|15|.
TGCGCCAGCCGCTTAGTCGGCGGGAGCACAGATACGCAGTATTTT
CASRLVGGSTDTQYF
>.|TRBJ1-5|TRBV6-6|13|.
TGTGCCAGCAGTTACTCTCTGGGCACCCCCCGCCATTTT
CASSYSLGTPRHF
>.|TRBJ1-5|TRBV11-2|13|.
TGTGCCAGCAGCTTAGATCGGGGTCAGCCCCAGCATTTT
CASSLDRGQPQHF
>.|TRBJ2-3|TRBV14|16|.
TGTGCCAGCAGCCCCTTCAGGGGTCGCATAACAGATACGCAGTATTTT
CASSPFRGRITDTQYF
>.|TRBJ1-2|TRBV28|12|.
TGTGCCAGCTCCCCCGAGAACTATGGCTACACCTTC
CASSPENYGYTF
>.|TRBJ2-3|TRBV4-2|18|TRBD2
TGTGCCAGCAGCCACGGCCGAGCGGGGGGGCGAGACACAGATACGCAGTATTTT
CASSHGRAGGRDTDTQYF
>few|TRBJ2-1|TRBV9|15|TRBD2
TGTGCCAGCAGCGTAGGGGGTAGCGGGTACAATGAGCAGTTCTTC
CASSVGGSGYNEQFF
>.|TRBJ2-1|TRBV7-9|18|TRBD2
TGTGCCAGCAGCTTAAGACCGCCGGGGACTAGCTCCTACAATGAGCAGTTCTTC
CASSLRPPGTSSYNEQFF
>.|TRBJ2-7|TRBV29-1|13|TRBD2
TGCAGCGTTGGACTAGCCTTCTCCTACGAGCAGTACTTC
CSVGLAFSYEQYF
>.|TRBJ2-1|TRBV14|16|.
TGTGCCAGCAGCCAAGTCTCCACATACACCTACAATGAGCAGTTCTTC
CASSQVSTYTYNEQFF
>.|TRBJ1-1|TRBV5-8|14|.
TGTGCCAGCAGCTTGGAACCCAGCAGGCCTGAAGCTTTCTTT
CASSLEPSRPEAFF
>.|TRBJ2-1|TRBV28|13|.
TGTGCCAGCGGAGGGGGGGCCTACAATGAGCAGTTCTTC
CASGGGAYNEQFF
>.|TRBJ2-3|TRBV10-3|16|.
TGTGCCATCAGTGAGAAACGGGGGTTTAGCACAGATACGCAGTATTTT
CAISEKRGFSTDTQYF
>.|TRBJ1-3|TRBV11-1|15|TRBD1
TGTGCCAGCAGCTTCACGCGGACAGGCCGGGGCACCATATATTTT
CASSFTRTGRGTIYF
>.|TRBJ1-2|TRBV5-1|14|.
TGCGCCAGCAGCTTGGTGGGCGACAGCTATGGCTACACCTTC
CASSLVGDSYGYTF
>.|TRBJ1-6|TRBV9|16|.
TGTGCCAGCAGCGTAGGATCGACAGATAGAAATTCACCCCTCCACTTT
CASSVGSTDRNSPLHF
>.|TRBJ2-5|TRBV10-3|15|.
TGTGCCATCAGTGAGTCGGACGGGCGGGGAGAGACCCAGTACTTC
CAISESDGRGETQYF
>.|TRBJ2-7|TRBV27|17|TRBD2
TGTGCCAGCAGTCGAAGGGTGGCGGGAGGGTCCGTGGGCGAGCAGTACTTC
CASSRRVAGGSVGEQYF
>.|TRBJ1-5|TRBV6-1|13|.
TGTGCCAGCAGTGAAGGGGGGCTCCAGCCCCAGCATTTT
CASSEGGLQPQHF
>.|TRBJ1-3|TRBV12-5|14|.
TGTGCTAGTGGGAGAGGCGACTCTGGAAACACCATATATTTT
CASGRGDSGNTIYF
>.|TRBJ1-4|TRBV15|14|.
TGTGCCACCAGCGCCAGCCCTGCCGAGGGAAAACTGTTTTTT
CATSASPAEGKLFF
>.|TRBJ2-1|TRBV6-6|12|.
TGTGCCAGCAGCCCCCGGGTGCATGAGCAGTTCTTC
CASSPRVHEQFF
>once|TRBJ2-2|TRBV3-1/TRBV3-2|13|TRBD1
TGTGCCAGCAGCCAAGCTACGGGGACAGGGTTGTTTTTT
CASSQATGTGLFF
>.|TRBJ2-7|TRBV3-1/TRBV3-2|15|TRBD1
TGTGCCAGCAGCCAAGGAGGGACAGGGTTTCACGAGCAGTACTTC
CASSQGGTGFHEQYF
>.|TRBJ2-5|TRBV6-2/TRBV6-3|15|TRBD1
TGTGCCAGCAGTCGCAGGGGGCGAGTGGAAGAGACCCAGTACTTC
CASSRRGRVEETQYF
>.|TRBJ1-1|TRBV27|15|.
TGTGCCAGCAGCCCCTCGGGGGGGTTGTACACTGAAGCTTTCTTT
CASSPSGGLYTEAFF
>.|TRBJ2-7|TRBV27|14|TRBD2
TGTGCCAGCAGCCAAGCGGGAGGCCCCTACGAGCAGTACTTC
CASSQAGGPYEQYF
>.|TRBJ1-2|TRBV4-1|15|.
TGCGCCAGCAGGCGGGCATGGGCCTCGACCCCCCACTACACCTTC
CASRRAWASTPHYTF
>.|TRBJ1-4|TRBV5-4|14|TRBD1
TGTGCCAGCAGCACGCAGGGGGCGGGTGAAAAACTGTTTTTT
CASSTQGAGEKLFF
>once|TRBJ2-3|TRBV5-1|14|.
TGCGCCAGCAGCTTGCAGACAGGCACAGATACGCAGTATTTT
CASSLQTGTDTQYF
>once|TRBJ2-3|TRBV6-4|18|.
TGTGCCAGCAGTGACACACAGGGTTTCCAGCCGGGCACAGATACGCAGTATTTT
CASSDTQGFQPGTDTQYF
>.|TRBJ2-2|TRBV5-5|15|.
TGTGCCAGCAGAACGGGGTCTACGAACACCGGGGAGCTGTTTTTT
CASRTGSTNTGELFF
>.|TRBJ1-4|TRBV24-1|13|.
TGTGCCACCAGTGACCCCGGGACAGAAAAACTGTTTTTT
CATSDPGTEKLFF
>.|TRBJ1-5|TRBV10-3|15|TRBD1
TGTGCCATCAGTGGGCGGACAGGGGGTAATCAGCCCCAGCATTTT
CAISGRTGGNQPQHF
>.|TRBJ2-4|TRBV6-2/TRBV6-3|17|TRBD2
TGTGCCAGCAGTCCCCCGACTAGCGGGAGGGCGGCCCACATTCAGTACTTC
CASSPPTSGRAAHIQYF
>.|TRBJ2-7|TRBV19|13|TRBD1
TGTGCCAGTAGTTCTGGACAGGGGTACGAGCAGTACTTC
CASSSGQGYEQYF
>.|TRBJ2-2|TRBV10-1|16|TRBD1
TGCGCCAGCAGTCCAACGGACAGGGGGCTCACCGGGGAGCTGTTTTTT
CASSPTDRGLTGELFF
>.|TRBJ2-2|TRBV7-9|14|TRBD1
TGTGCCAGCAGTCAAGGACAGGGCGGAAGGGAGCTGTTTTTT
CASSQGQGGRELFF
>.|TRBJ2-7|TRBV5-1|15|.
TGCGCCAGCAGCTTGTCCGTAGGGGGGGATTACGAGCAGTACTTC
CASSLSVGGDYEQYF
>.|TRBJ1-2|TRBV6-5|13|TRBD1
TGTGCCAGCAGTCCCGACAGGGGAAGTGGCTACACCTTC
CASSPDRGSGYTF
>.|TRBJ2-1|TRBV29-1|12|.
TGCAGCGTTGACAGGACCTACAATGAGCAGTTCTTC
CSVDRTYNEQFF
>.|TRBJ2-1|TRBV10-1|12|.
TGCGCCAGCAGTGGTGAGCCTAATGAGCAGTTCTTC
CASSGEPNEQFF
>.|TRBJ2-1|TRBV5-1|15|TRBD2
TGCGCCAGCAGTCCCGGGACTAGCGACCACAATGAGCAGTTCTTC
CASSPGTSDHNEQFF
>.|TRBJ1-2|TRBV19|16|TRBD1
TGTGCCAGTAGTTCATCTTACGGACAGGCTAACTATGGCTACACCTTC
CASSSSYGQANYGYTF
>few|TRBJ1-5|TRBV7-9|16|TRBD1
TGTGCCAGCAGCTTCGGAGGGGGCGTCCGGAATCAGCCCCAGCATTTT
CASSFGGGVRNQPQHF
>few|TRBJ2-2|TRBV19|15|.
TGTGCCAGTAGTATAGGCGGTCGGGGCACCGGGGAGCTGTTTTTT
CASSIGGRGTGELFF